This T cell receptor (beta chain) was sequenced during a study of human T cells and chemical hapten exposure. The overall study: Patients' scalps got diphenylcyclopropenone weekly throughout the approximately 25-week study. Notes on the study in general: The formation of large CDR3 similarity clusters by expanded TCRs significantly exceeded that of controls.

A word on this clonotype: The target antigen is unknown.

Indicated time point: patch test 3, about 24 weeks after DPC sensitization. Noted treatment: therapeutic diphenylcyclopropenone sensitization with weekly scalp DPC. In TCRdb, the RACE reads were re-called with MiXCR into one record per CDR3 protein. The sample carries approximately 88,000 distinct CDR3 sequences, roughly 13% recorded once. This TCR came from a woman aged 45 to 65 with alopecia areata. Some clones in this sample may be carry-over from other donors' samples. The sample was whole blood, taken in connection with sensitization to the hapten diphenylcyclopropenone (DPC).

The CDR3 region has the DNA TGCAGCGTTGAAGATCTTCGATCGAACACTGAAGCTTTCTTT. It translates to CSVEDLRSNTEAFF. The rearrangement joins TRBV29-1 to TRBJ1-1; unclear D gene. V gave up 0 bases and J gave up 1 base, with 9 bases separating them. This CDR3 is 14 amino acids long. The germline CDR1 and CDR2 sequences are SQVTM and ANQGSEA.